This T cell receptor beta chain emerged from a study of T cells in Graves' hyperthyroidism and ophthalmopathy. V lost 0 bases and J 4 bases, leaving 17 bases between the germline ends. This CDR3 has 16 residues. Germline V gives CDR1 SGHRS, CDR2 YFSETQ. TCR beta CDR3 regions were amplified from RNA transcripts. First-round RT-PCR targeting the TCR CDR3 was performed with the HTBI primer set. Via MiXCR, TCRdb re-called the multiplex PCR reads, giving one row per CDR3 protein. The data contain 600,000 to 850,000 distinct CDR3 sequences, 18% of them singletons. Sequenced material: blood. The TCR was taken from a woman in her forties or fifties with Graves' hyperthyroidism that later progressed to Graves' ophthalmopathy. The V call is TRBV5-1, the J call TRBJ2-7; D uncertain. CDR3 loop: CASSLDLGTFGYEQYF. The DNA for the CDR3 is TGCGCCAGCAGCTTGGATCTGGGAACGTTTGGGTACGAGCAGTACTTC.